This TCR beta chain was captured in a study of cytomegalovirus exposure and HLA in healthy donors. Study-wide findings and caveats: It was likely that a cluster of highly shared sequence variants was a sequencing artifact. Indistinguishable V segments, including TRBV6-2 and TRBV6-3, were excluded.

For this clone: What it binds is not known.

13 Jbeta primers and 60 Vbeta primers were used for the PCR. The protocol was immunoSEQ multiplex PCR, while the TCRdb copy is restricted to in-frame clones and leaves out a portion. The repertoire includes around 110,000 clones, 71% of them detected once, and 2.8% sits in the top ten. The germline CDR1 and CDR2 sequences are MNHEY and SVGAGI. The ends lost 5 bases at V and 8 bases at J; junction bases unmatched: 6. The CDR3 consists of 13 residues. The chain joins TRBV6-5 to TRBJ1-5, with 7 bases aligning to TRBD1. The material sequenced was PBMCs. The TCR comes from a female donor in good health and CMV-seronegative. In DNA, the CDR3 is TGTGCCAGCAGTCGGACAGGCCCCGAGCCCCAGCATTTT. Amino acid sequence: CASSRTGPEPQHF.